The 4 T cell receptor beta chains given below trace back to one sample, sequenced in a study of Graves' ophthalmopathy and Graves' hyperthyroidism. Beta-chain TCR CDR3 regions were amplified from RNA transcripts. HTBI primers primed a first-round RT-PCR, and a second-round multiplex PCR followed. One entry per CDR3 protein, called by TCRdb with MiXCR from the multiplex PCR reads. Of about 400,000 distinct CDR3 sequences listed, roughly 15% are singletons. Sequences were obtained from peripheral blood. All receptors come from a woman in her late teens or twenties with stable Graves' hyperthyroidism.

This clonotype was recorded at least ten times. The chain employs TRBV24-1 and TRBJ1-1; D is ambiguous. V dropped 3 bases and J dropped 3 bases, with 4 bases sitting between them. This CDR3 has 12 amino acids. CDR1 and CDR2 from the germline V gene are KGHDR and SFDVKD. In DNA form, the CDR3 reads TGTGCCACCAGTGATGTAGACACTGAAGCTTTCTTT. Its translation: CATSDVDTEAFF.

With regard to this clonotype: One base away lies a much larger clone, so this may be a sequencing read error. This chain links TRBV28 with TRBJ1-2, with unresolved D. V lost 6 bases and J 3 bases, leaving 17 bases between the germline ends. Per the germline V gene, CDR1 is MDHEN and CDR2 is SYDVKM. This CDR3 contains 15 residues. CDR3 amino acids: CASSGLGGGDYGYTF. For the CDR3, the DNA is TGTGCCAGCAGCGGCCTGGGTGGAGGAGACTATGGCTACACCTTC.

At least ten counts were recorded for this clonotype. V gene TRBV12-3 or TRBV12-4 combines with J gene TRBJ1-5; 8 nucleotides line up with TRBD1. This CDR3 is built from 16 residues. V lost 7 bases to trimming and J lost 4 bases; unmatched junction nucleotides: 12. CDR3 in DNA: TGTGCCAGCACCGCCCGGACAGGGATAGGGAATCAGCCCCAGCATTTT. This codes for CASTARTGIGNQPQHF.

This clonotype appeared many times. The CDR3, as DNA: TGTGCCAGCAGTTTATCGGGACAGATCACCGGGGAGCTGTTTTTT. It encodes CASSLSGQITGELFF. The chain has TRBV27 and TRBJ2-2; the match to TRBD1 covers 7 bases. The CDR3 contains 15 residues. Germline trimming cut 0 bases from V and 4 bases from J; bases unmatched to any gene: 2. Germline V gives CDR1 MNHEY, CDR2 SMNVEV (reference sequence).